This is a list of T cell receptor beta chains from one sample in a study of blood T cells in healthy people across ages. TCRdb processed the 5' RACE reads anew with MiXCR; each CDR3 protein has one entry. The repertoire includes 1.5 million to 2 million distinct CDR3 sequences, roughly 50% of them detected once, and roughly 2% sits in the top ten. Sequenced input: blood. All receptors come from a woman in her thirties or forties in good health. The CDR3 runs from the conserved cysteine through the conserved F or W. The D gene is left open where the match is weak. Clone size is not always given. Where it is, it says once, few, many or a class for expanded clones.

clone size: -
J gene: TRBJ2-1
V gene: TRBV10-2
D gene: TRBD2
CDR3 length: 14
CDR3 DNA: TGCGCCAGCGCCTGGGGGGGGGCCTACAATGAGCAGTTCTTC
CDR3 protein: CASAWGGAYNEQFF

clone size: few
J gene: TRBJ2-1
V gene: TRBV5-1
D gene: TRBD2
CDR3 length: 17
CDR3 DNA: TGCGCCAGCAGCGGCTGGGGACTAGCGGGCTCCTACAATGAGCAGTTCTTC
CDR3 protein: CASSGWGLAGSYNEQFF

clone size: -
J gene: TRBJ1-4
V gene: TRBV6-1
D gene: TRBD1
CDR3 length: 15
CDR3 DNA: TGTGCCAGCAGTGAACGAACAGGGGGGCGAGAAAAACTGTTTTTT
CDR3 protein: CASSERTGGREKLFF

clone size: -
J gene: TRBJ1-2
V gene: TRBV6-5
D gene: -
CDR3 length: 14
CDR3 DNA: TGTGCCAGCAGTTACTCGGTGACAGACGGTTCCTACACCTTC
CDR3 protein: CASSYSVTDGSYTF

clone size: few
J gene: TRBJ1-5
V gene: TRBV27
D gene: -
CDR3 length: 13
CDR3 DNA: TGTGCCAGCAGCGAACAGGGCGTCGTGCCCCAGCATTTT
CDR3 protein: CASSEQGVVPQHF

clone size: -
J gene: TRBJ1-2
V gene: TRBV11-2
D gene: -
CDR3 length: 12
CDR3 DNA: TGTGCCACCCGGGACAATAACTATGGCTACACCTTC
CDR3 protein: CATRDNNYGYTF

clone size: -
J gene: TRBJ1-2
V gene: TRBV10-3
D gene: -
CDR3 length: 14
CDR3 DNA: TGTGCCATCAATATGGACAGTTCTAACTATGGCTACACCTTC
CDR3 protein: CAINMDSSNYGYTF

clone size: -
J gene: TRBJ2-5
V gene: TRBV7-9
D gene: TRBD2
CDR3 length: 16
CDR3 DNA: TGTGCCAGCAGGTCACCTCAGCGGGGGCTAGGAGAGACCCAGTACTTC
CDR3 protein: CASRSPQRGLGETQYF

clone size: -
J gene: TRBJ2-7
V gene: TRBV6-2/TRBV6-3
D gene: -
CDR3 length: 12
CDR3 DNA: TGTGCCAGCACCCCGATATTAGGCGAGCAGTACTTC
CDR3 protein: CASTPILGEQYF

clone size: few
J gene: TRBJ1-2
V gene: TRBV20-1
D gene: TRBD1
CDR3 length: 12
CDR3 DNA: TGCAGTGGTAGAACAGGGGTGTCGGGCTACACCTTC
CDR3 protein: CSGRTGVSGYTF

clone size: -
J gene: TRBJ1-2
V gene: TRBV12-3/TRBV12-4
D gene: -
CDR3 length: 14
CDR3 DNA: TGTGCCAGCAGTTTAAGCGCAGGACTCTATGGCTACACCTTC
CDR3 protein: CASSLSAGLYGYTF

clone size: few
J gene: TRBJ2-5
V gene: TRBV12-3/TRBV12-4
D gene: -
CDR3 length: 14
CDR3 DNA: TGTGCCAGCAGTTTCGGCGGAGGGGGGGAGACCCAGTACTTC
CDR3 protein: CASSFGGGGETQYF

clone size: -
J gene: TRBJ1-1
V gene: TRBV20-1
D gene: TRBD1
CDR3 length: 14
CDR3 DNA: TGCAGTGCTACCTCAGGGGGCCCGAACACTGAAGCTTTCTTT
CDR3 protein: CSATSGGPNTEAFF

clone size: few
J gene: TRBJ2-7
V gene: TRBV7-9
D gene: TRBD2
CDR3 length: 15
CDR3 DNA: TGTGCCAGCAGCTCCCGAGGGACTAGCTCCTACGAGCAGTACTTC
CDR3 protein: CASSSRGTSSYEQYF

clone size: -
J gene: TRBJ1-5
V gene: TRBV20-1
D gene: -
CDR3 length: 17
CDR3 DNA: TGCAGTGCTAGAGAAGGACAAGGAGGGCTGAGCAATCAGCCCCAGCATTTT
CDR3 protein: CSAREGQGGLSNQPQHF